This entry lists 30 T cell receptor beta chains sequenced from one sample in a study of human T cells and chemical hapten exposure. The time point was: patch test 2, 6 weeks after DPC sensitization. Treatment denoted: therapeutic diphenylcyclopropenone sensitization with weekly scalp DPC. TCRdb independently ran MiXCR on the RACE reads; one entry per CDR3 protein. The data hold over 85,000 distinct CDR3 sequences, with about 9% observed a single time. The specimen comprised whole blood, sampled in connection with sensitization to the hapten diphenylcyclopropenone (DPC). These receptors were obtained from a woman aged 40 to 55 with alopecia areata. Some clones in this sample may be carry-over from other donors' samples.

The rearrangement links TRBV29-1 to TRBJ2-3; 9 bases align to TRBD2. CDR1 is SQVTM and CDR2 is ANQGSEA in the germline V gene. The trim removed 1 base at V and 5 bases at J, leaving 10 bases unmatched. CDR3 length: 16 residues. CDR3 DNA sequence: TGCAGCGTTGAAGGCAGGTCGGAGCGGGAGGTAGATACGCAGTATTTT. Translation gives CSVEGRSEREVDTQYF.

Turning to this clonotype: Because it lacks the conserved phenylalanine or tryptophan at the end, this CDR3 is likely a read error. J is TRBJ2-7 and V is TRBV5-1, with 8 bases lining up with TRBD1. The CDR3 spans 13 residues. Germline loops: CDR1 SGHRS, CDR2 YFSETQ. V lost 3 bases, J lost 5 bases, and 4 bases stayed unmatched. For the CDR3, the DNA is TGCGCCAGCAGCTCGACAGGGGTTGACGAGCAGTACTCC. Translating it yields CASSSTGVDEQYS.

The chain combines TRBV9 with TRBJ1-2; TRBD1 is a possible D gene (5 bases). Germline loops: CDR1 SGDLS, CDR2 YYNGEE. V dropped 4 bases and J dropped 8 bases, with 9 bases sitting between them. The CDR3 extends over 11 amino acids. CDR3 nucleotide sequence: TGTGCCAGCAGCCGGGACCACGGCTACACCTTC. This translates into CASSRDHGYTF.

This clonotype came up a few times. The rearrangement links TRBV28 to TRBJ1-1; 8 nucleotides agree with TRBD1. This CDR3 has 15 residues. V lost 4 bases to trimming and J lost 6 bases; unmatched junction nucleotides: 10. The germline V gene encodes CDR1 MDHEN and CDR2 SYDVKM. CDR3 sequence (DNA): TGTGCCAGCAGTTCCTCCGGGACAGGCATATCTGAAGCTTTCTTT. Its protein is CASSSSGTGISEAFF.

This clonotype appeared many times. The chain combines TRBV5-3 with TRBJ1-6, with unresolved D. TRBV5-3 is identified as an open reading frame with a role that is uncertain. V gave up 3 bases and J gave up 0 bases, with 19 bases separating them. CDR3 length equals 19 residues. DNA for the CDR3: TGTGCCAGAAGCTATTGTTCCTCCTCGAGGAGCTCCTATAATTCACCCCTCCACTTT. It yields the protein CARSYCSSSRSSYNSPLHF.

This clonotype was seen a few times. The V and J genes are TRBV29-1 and TRBJ2-3, with D maybe TRBD1 (6 bases). The V gene's germline CDR1 is SQVTM and CDR2 ANQGSEA. This CDR3 comprises 15 residues. Between the trimmed V and J ends, which lost 3 bases and 2 bases, there was a span of 15 bases. The CDR3 DNA reads TGCAGCGTTGACGGCCAACAGGGATACACAGATACGCAGTATTTT. Translation gives CSVDGQQGYTDTQYF.

This rearrangement joins TRBV7-2 to TRBJ2-2; D not certain. Germline V lookup: CDR1 SGHTA, CDR2 FQGNSA. Trimming removed 7 bases from V and 6 bases from J, with 12 bases in between. CDR3 length equals 13 residues. The CDR3 reads CASNNGQPGELFF. Written as DNA, the CDR3 is TGTGCCAGCAATAACGGTCAGCCCGGGGAGCTGTTTTTT.

This clonotype was detected only a few times. The rearrangement uses TRBV27 and TRBJ2-2, with 9 bases fitting TRBD1. Germline V gives CDR1 MNHEY, CDR2 SMNVEV (reference sequence). CDR3 size: 17 residues. V shed 5 bases, J shed 3 bases, and the junction held 10 bases outside the gene matches. CDR3 sequence: CASSKAGQGLYTGELFF. CDR3 sequence (DNA): TGTGCCAGCAGTAAAGCGGGACAGGGACTATACACCGGGGAGCTGTTTTTT.

This clonotype came up many times. The CDR3 loop is CASSFAAQPQHF. Here the CDR3 DNA reads TGTGCCAGCAGTTTCGCTGCTCAGCCCCAGCATTTT. The V and J genes are TRBV12-3 or TRBV12-4 and TRBJ1-5, with D unclear. The CDR3 sequence is 12 residues long. Trimming took 3 bases from V and 6 from J, leaving 6 bases between them.

The table lists this clonotype with a few counts. V gene TRBV4-1 combines with J gene TRBJ2-7; the D gene is possibly TRBD2 (5 bases). V lost 0 bases and J lost 7, with 22 bases in between. The CDR3 sequence is 17 residues long. Germline assignment: CDR1 MGHRA and CDR2 YSYEKL. The CDR3 region is CASSQDQSAIFSGEQYF. The CDR3 DNA sequence: TGCGCCAGCAGCCAAGACCAGTCGGCTATATTCTCGGGGGAGCAGTACTTC.

This chain uses TRBV7-9 with TRBJ2-7; D is unclear. The ends were cut back, 5 bases at V and 4 bases at J, with 6 bases in the middle. The CDR3 has 11 residues. CDR1 is SEHNR and CDR2 is FQNEAQ in the germline V gene (reference sequence). As DNA, the CDR3 is TGTGCCAGCAGCCGTGAATACGAGCAGTACTTC. It yields the protein CASSREYEQYF.

The CDR3 sequence: CASSLGPGLTHNEQFF. The CDR3, as DNA: TGTGCCAGCAGCTTGGGCCCGGGACTAACCCACAATGAGCAGTTCTTC. The chain carries TRBV11-2 and TRBJ2-1; 7 bases line up with TRBD2. From germline, CDR1 is SGHAT and CDR2 FQNNGV. Germline trimming cut 3 bases from V and 5 bases from J; bases unmatched to any gene: 10. The CDR3 is 16 amino acids.

This clonotype was seen ten or more times. This chain links TRBV14 with TRBJ1-1, with a possible D match to TRBD1 (6 bases). Germline CDR1 and CDR2: SGHDN and FVKESK. The CDR3 has 16 amino acids. V dropped 1 base and J dropped 1 base, with 13 bases sitting between them. CDR3 amino acids: CASSQAGGRRNTEAFF. The CDR3 DNA is TGTGCCAGCAGCCAAGCCGGGGGCAGGAGGAACACTGAAGCTTTCTTT.

V usage is TRBV18 and J usage is TRBJ1-2; D possibly corresponds to TRBD1 (5 bases). The CDR3 extends over 19 amino acids. The germline CDR1 and CDR2 sequences are KGHSH and LQKENI. Trimming took off 0 bases at V and 0 bases at J, with 20 bases between the two ends. The chain's CDR3 is CASSPPSINRRSANYGYTF. CDR3 sequence (DNA): TGTGCCAGCTCACCACCGTCTATCAACAGGAGATCAGCTAACTATGGCTACACCTTC.

This clonotype was recorded many times. CDR3 bases: TGTGCCAGCAGCTTTGGTCATCGGGGGCACACTGAAGCTTTCTTT. Residues: CASSFGHRGHTEAFF. This rearrangement joins TRBV7-9 to TRBJ1-1; D is perhaps TRBD1 (6 bases). The ends were cut back, 3 bases at V and 3 bases at J, with 14 bases in the middle. The CDR3 consists of 15 residues. Germline CDR1 and CDR2: SEHNR and FQNEAQ (reference sequence).

The rearrangement links TRBV6-2 or TRBV6-3 to TRBJ2-1; 15 bases match TRBD2. J was trimmed by 10 bases and V by 5 bases; bases with no gene match: 6. CDR1 is MNHEY and CDR2 is SVGEGT in the germline V gene. This CDR3 spans 15 amino acids. CDR3 loop: CASSTGLAGGPEQFF. Here the CDR3 DNA reads TGTGCCAGCAGTACTGGACTAGCGGGAGGGCCGGAGCAGTTCTTC.

This clonotype was seen many times. V and J are TRBV28 and TRBJ1-2; 8 positions match TRBD1. The length of the CDR3 is 15 residues. CDR1 is MDHEN, CDR2 SYDVKM, per germline. V lost 5 bases to trimming and J lost 3 bases; unmatched junction nucleotides: 8. As DNA, the CDR3 is TGTGCCAGCAGTGGCCAGGGGGCTGGAGACTATGGCTACACCTTC. The encoded protein is CASSGQGAGDYGYTF.

This clonotype has a count of ten or more. The rearrangement joins TRBV7-8 to TRBJ1-5; the match to TRBD1 covers 9 bases. Germline V gives CDR1 SGHVS, CDR2 FQNEAQ. The CDR3 has 17 amino acids. The V segment lost 1 base and the J segment 0 bases; nucleotides outside the gene matches: 4. CDR3 sequence (DNA): TGTGCCAGCAGCTTAGTAGGGACAGGGTATAGCAATCAGCCCCAGCATTTT. This sequence encodes CASSLVGTGYSNQPQHF.

This clonotype came up many times. The chain carries TRBV28 and TRBJ2-7; 8 bases align to TRBD1. Trimming at V came to 2 bases and at J to 5 bases, leaving 2 bases not matched to a gene. Germline-derived CDR1 and CDR2 are MDHEN and SYDVKM. The CDR3 runs to 13 residues. CDR3 protein: CASSLGQGDEQYF. In DNA, the CDR3 is TGTGCCAGCAGTTTAGGACAGGGTGACGAGCAGTACTTC. Full variable domain (remainder filled in from reference TRBV28 and TRBJ2-7): DVKVTQSSRYLVKRTGEKVFLECVQDMDHENMFWYRQDPGLGLRLIYFSYDVKMKEKGDIPEGYSVSREKKERFSLILESASTNQTSMYLCASSLGQGDEQYFGPGTRLTVT.

The table lists this clonotype with a few counts. The chain combines TRBV27 with TRBJ1-1; D is unclear. Germline CDR1 and CDR2: MNHEY and SMNVEV (reference sequence). CDR3 length: 15 residues. Trimming pared 5 bases from V and 0 bases from J, leaving 13 bases between. The CDR3 DNA reads as TGTGCCAGCAGTCCAATAGGACGGGTGAACACTGAAGCTTTCTTT. This sequence encodes CASSPIGRVNTEAFF.

This clonotype was counted many times. The chain combines TRBV28 with TRBJ1-5; no clear D. The V end was cut by 5 bases, the J end by 0 bases, with 8 bases between. Germline V gene sequence: CDR1 MDHEN, CDR2 SYDVKM. The CDR3 totals 14 residues. The CDR3 nucleotides are TGTGCCAGCAGTACAGCTGATAGCAATCAGCCCCAGCATTTT. Residues: CASSTADSNQPQHF.

There are many counts of this clonotype. V and J are TRBV11-2 and TRBJ2-3, with D possibly TRBD2 on 6 matching bases. The CDR3 runs to 14 residues. CDR1 and CDR2 (germline): SGHAT, FQNNGV. Trimming removed 8 bases from V and 5 bases from J, with 17 bases in between. In DNA, the CDR3 is TGTGCCAGCTATAGACTAGACAACAGAGATACGCAGTATTTT. This codes for CASYRLDNRDTQYF.

The CDR3 coding sequence is TGCGCCAGCACCCCTACCGGGGTGACGTCCTACAATGAGCAGTTCTTC. Protein: CASTPTGVTSYNEQFF. V and J are TRBV5-1 and TRBJ2-1; possibly TRBD2 for D (5 bases). Germline V gives CDR1 SGHRS, CDR2 YFSETQ. V was cut by 6 bases and J by 1 base, with 17 bases left in between. The CDR3 consists of 16 residues.

This clonotype was observed a few times. The junction departs from the called germline gene at one end, perhaps through a read error. J is TRBJ1-5 and V is TRBV6-5; no firm D call. This CDR3 region has 14 residues. CDR1 MNHEY and CDR2 SVGAGI come from the germline V gene. The CDR3 loop is CASSYGAINPPQHF. The CDR3, as DNA: TGTGCCAGCAGTTACGGCGCGATCAATCCGCCCCAGCATTTT.

This sequence joins TRBV5-4 and TRBJ2-5, with 10 bases aligning to TRBD1. The CDR3 spans 16 residues. V lost 4 bases to trimming and J lost 4 bases; unmatched junction nucleotides: 10. Germline CDR1 and CDR2: SGHNT and YYREEE (reference sequence). The CDR3 DNA sequence: TGTGCCAGCAGCAAAGCCGGGACAGGGGAATTAGAGACCCAGTACTTC. It is translated as CASSKAGTGELETQYF.

This clonotype was seen at least ten times. The rearrangement joins TRBV6-2 or TRBV6-3 to TRBJ2-1, with 8 bases lining up with TRBD1. The CDR3 has 14 amino acids. Germline CDR1 MNHEY, CDR2 SVGEGT. V gave up 7 bases and J gave up 9 bases; unmatched junction bases: 11. The CDR3 nucleotides read TGTGCCAGCACTAGAGACAGGGGTTTGAGTGAGCAGTTCTTC. As protein: CASTRDRGLSEQFF.

Ten or more counts support this clonotype. This chain uses TRBV27 with TRBJ2-3; 7 nucleotides match TRBD1. The trim removed 4 bases at V and 0 bases at J, leaving 4 bases unmatched. This CDR3 comprises 15 residues. Germline loops: CDR1 MNHEY, CDR2 SMNVEV (reference sequence). CDR3: CASSSGQVSTDTQYF. The CDR3 DNA follows: TGTGCCAGCAGTTCAGGACAGGTCAGCACAGATACGCAGTATTTT.

In its sample, this clonotype was seen many times. This chain connects TRBV4-1 to TRBJ2-3; D may be TRBD1 (5 bases). Germline assignment: CDR1 MGHRA and CDR2 YSYEKL. The CDR3 has 16 amino acids. V gave up 1 base and J gave up 3 bases, with 14 bases separating them. The CDR3 protein is CASSQGPREVTDTQYF. CDR3 in DNA: TGCGCCAGCAGCCAAGGTCCCAGGGAAGTGACAGATACGCAGTATTTT.

The table lists this clonotype with many counts. The rearrangement uses TRBV18 and TRBJ1-4; D is uncertain. The germline V and J ends were trimmed by 2 bases and 7 bases, with 11 bases remaining between them. The CDR3 sequence is 14 residues long. The germline V gene encodes CDR1 KGHSH and CDR2 LQKENI. The CDR3 region is CASSPTGVREKLFF. CDR3 nucleotides: TGTGCCAGCTCACCAACCGGGGTCCGTGAAAAACTGTTTTTT.

The table lists this clonotype with a few counts. The chain joins TRBV7-9 to TRBJ1-2; D gene uncertain. Trimming removed 8 bases at V and 4 bases at J, with 8 bases between. Germline V gene data show CDR1 as SEHNR and CDR2 as FQNEAQ (reference sequence). The CDR3 is 11 amino acids. In DNA form, the CDR3 reads TGTGCCAGCTCCGGCTCCTATGGCTACACCTTC. It encodes CASSGSYGYTF. Full variable domain (outside the CDR3, taken from reference TRBV7-9 and TRBJ1-2): DTGVSQNPRHKITKRGQNVTFRCDPISEHNRLYWYRQTLGQGPEFLTYFQNEAQLEKSRLLSDRFSAERPKGSFSTLEIQRTEQGDSAMYLCASSGSYGYTFGSGTRLTVV.